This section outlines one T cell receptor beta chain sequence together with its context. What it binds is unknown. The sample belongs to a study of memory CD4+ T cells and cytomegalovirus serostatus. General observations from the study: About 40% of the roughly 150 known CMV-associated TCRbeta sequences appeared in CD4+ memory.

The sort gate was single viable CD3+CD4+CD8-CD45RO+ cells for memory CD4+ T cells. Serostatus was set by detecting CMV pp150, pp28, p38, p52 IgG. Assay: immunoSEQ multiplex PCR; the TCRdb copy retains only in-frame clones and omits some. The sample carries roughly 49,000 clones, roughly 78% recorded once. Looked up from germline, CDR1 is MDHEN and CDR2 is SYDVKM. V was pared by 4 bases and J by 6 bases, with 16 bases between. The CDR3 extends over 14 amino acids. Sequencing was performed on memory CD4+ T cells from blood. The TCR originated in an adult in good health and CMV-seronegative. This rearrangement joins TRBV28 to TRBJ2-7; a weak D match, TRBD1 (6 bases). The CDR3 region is CASSSHRVMGEQYF. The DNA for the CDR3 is TGTGCCAGCAGTTCTCACAGGGTAATGGGCGAGCAGTACTTC.